A selection of T cell receptor beta chains follows, all from one sample in a study of cytomegalovirus exposure and HLA in healthy donors. The repertoire was sequenced with immunoSEQ multiplex PCR; TCRdb's copy has only in-frame clones and lacks some. Here the sample spans some 200,000 clones, roughly a tenth being singletons. The specimen sequenced was PBMCs. These receptor sequences come from a woman in her 30s in good health and CMV-seropositive. CDR3s include the opening cysteine and the closing phenylalanine or tryptophan. A D gene is named only where the DNA matches it firmly. Clone size is given for some rows only: seen once, a few or many times, or a class if the clone is expanded.

D gene,V gene,J gene,clone size,CDR3 protein,CDR3 DNA
.,TRBV15,TRBJ1-1,.,CATSSRGGDEAFF,TGTGCCACCAGCAGTAGGGGCGGAGACGAAGCTTTCTTT
.,TRBV5-1,TRBJ2-7,.,CASSRYSYEQYF,TGCGCCAGCAGCCGTTATTCCTACGAGCAGTACTTC
TRBD1,TRBV9,TRBJ1-5,.,CASSGTGQGTQHF,TGTGCCAGCAGCGGGACCGGACAGGGGACCCAGCATTTT
.,TRBV6-5,TRBJ2-1,.,CASSYFSQVYGEQFF,TGTGCCAGCAGTTACTTCTCGCAGGTCTACGGCGAGCAGTTCTTC
TRBD1,TRBV15,TRBJ2-5,.,CATSSGQGQETQYF,TGTGCCACCAGCAGCGGACAGGGGCAAGAGACCCAGTACTTC
TRBD2,TRBV10-1,TRBJ2-1,.,CASSESLPLAGTYNEQFF,TGCGCCAGCAGTGAGTCCCTTCCTCTAGCGGGGACGTACAATGAGCAGTTCTTC
.,TRBV7-8,TRBJ2-4,.,CASSLGSLRGKNIQYF,TGTGCCAGCAGCTTAGGTAGTTTACGGGGCAAAAACATTCAGTACTTC
.,TRBV11-2,TRBJ2-5,.,CASSLVRGKGTQYF,TGTGCCAGCAGCTTAGTCAGGGGCAAGGGGACCCAGTACTTC
TRBD2,TRBV2,TRBJ2-7,few,CASSEPGLAGDSYEQYF,TGTGCCAGCAGTGAACCGGGACTAGCGGGGGACTCCTACGAGCAGTACTTC
TRBD1,TRBV10-1,TRBJ1-1,.,CASSGRDRVLTEAFF,TGCGCCAGCAGTGGTAGGGACAGGGTTTTAACTGAAGCTTTCTTT
.,TRBV5-1,TRBJ2-7,.,CASSLNLGGDEQYF,TGCGCCAGCAGCTTGAACCTAGGGGGGGACGAGCAGTACTTC
TRBD2,TRBV2,TRBJ2-1,.,CASSASSGWFNNEQFF,TGTGCCAGCAGTGCTTCTAGCGGGTGGTTCAACAATGAGCAGTTCTTC
TRBD2,TRBV5-1,TRBJ2-3,.,CASSQAGGADTQYF,TGCGCCAGCAGTCAGGCGGGAGGCGCAGATACGCAGTATTTT